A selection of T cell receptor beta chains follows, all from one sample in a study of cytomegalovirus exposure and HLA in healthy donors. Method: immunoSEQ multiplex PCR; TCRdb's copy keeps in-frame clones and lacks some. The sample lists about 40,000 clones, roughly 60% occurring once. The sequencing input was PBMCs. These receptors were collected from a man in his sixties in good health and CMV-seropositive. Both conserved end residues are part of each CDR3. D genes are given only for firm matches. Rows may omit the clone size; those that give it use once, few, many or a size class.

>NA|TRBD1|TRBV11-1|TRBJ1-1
CASSPTGGNTEAFF
TGTGCCAGCAGCCCGACAGGGGGGAACACTGAAGCTTTCTTT
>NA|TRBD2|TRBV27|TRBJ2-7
CASSRPGLAGGEQYF
TGTGCCAGCAGCCGACCGGGACTAGCGGGAGGCGAGCAGTACTTC
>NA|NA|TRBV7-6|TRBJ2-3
CASSFLTDTQYF
TGTGCCAGCAGCTTCCTCACAGATACGCAGTATTTT
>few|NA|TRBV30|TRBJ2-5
CAWSVLVYQETQYF
NA
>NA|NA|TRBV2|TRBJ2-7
CASSDRGGYEQYF
TGTGCCAGCAGTGACAGGGGTGGCTACGAGCAGTACTTC
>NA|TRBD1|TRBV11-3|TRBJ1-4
CASSPDRGSHEKLFF
TGTGCCAGCAGCCCTGACAGGGGGTCCCATGAAAAACTGTTTTTT
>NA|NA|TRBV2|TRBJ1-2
CASSDTKNYGYTF
TGTGCCAGCAGTGACACAAAGAACTATGGCTACACCTTC
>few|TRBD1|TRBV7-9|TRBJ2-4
CASSLGTGAVLAKNIQYF
TGTGCCAGCAGCTTAGGGACAGGGGCCGTGTTAGCCAAAAACATTCAGTACTTC
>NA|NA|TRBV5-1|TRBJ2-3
CASSLTGRGGDTQYF
TGCGCCAGCAGCTTGACAGGGCGCGGAGGAGATACGCAGTATTTT
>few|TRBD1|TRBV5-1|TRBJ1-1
CASSRTGSGSTEAFF
TGCGCCAGCAGTCGGACAGGGTCGGGAAGCACTGAAGCTTTCTTT